The 7 T cell receptor beta chains in this list originate from one sample, sequenced in a study of PD-L1 blockade in urothelial cancer. The table came from immunoSEQ multiplex PCR; TCRdb's copy has only in-frame clones and leaves some out. The table lists under 70,000 clones, roughly 86% of them singletons. Described time point: peripheral blood 6 weeks after treatment start. Sequences were derived from PBMCs, sampled around atezolizumab (anti-PD-L1) treatment. The receptors were sampled from a man between 60 and 75 years old with urothelial cancer.

The chain has TRBV5-5 and TRBJ2-1, with a tentative D call TRBD1 (5 bases). Germline-derived CDR1 and CDR2 are SGHKS and YYEKEE (reference sequence). CDR3 length equals 13 residues. The V end lost 2 bases, the J end lost 15 bases, and 18 bases lay between the germline ends. The CDR3 loop reads CASSLYADMGSFF. The DNA of the CDR3 is TGTGCCAGCAGCTTATATGCGGACATGGGATCGTTCTTC.

V is TRBV11-3 and J is TRBJ1-6, with a possible D match to TRBD1 (5 bases). Germline CDR1 SGHNT, CDR2 YENEEA. V lost 5 bases, J lost 7 bases, and 18 bases lay in between. The CDR3 totals 16 residues. Here the CDR3 DNA reads TGTGCCAGCAGCCCCAGGGCGAAGGGCAGAAATTCACCCCTCCACTTT. Translation: CASSPRAKGRNSPLHF.

The V and J genes are TRBV30 and TRBJ1-2; no definite D call. Germline V gene sequence: CDR1 GTSNPN, CDR2 SVGIG (reference sequence). The CDR3 covers 13 residues. The ends were cut back, 0 bases at V and 2 bases at J, with 7 bases in the middle. Written as DNA, the CDR3 is TGTGCCTGGAGTGTAGCCGTCAACTATGGCTACACCTTC. Amino acid sequence: CAWSVAVNYGYTF.

The chain uses TRBV7-2 and TRBJ1-3; 9 bases line up with TRBD1. CDR3 length equals 14 residues. From germline, CDR1 is SGHTA and CDR2 FQGNSA. V shed 4 bases and J 5 bases; nucleotides not matched to a gene: 3. The CDR3 DNA is TGTGCCAGCAGCTCGACAGGGGGTAGAAACACCATATATTTT. It specifies CASSSTGGRNTIYF.

The chain couples TRBV15 to TRBJ1-5, with D perhaps matching TRBD1 (5 bases). V shed 1 base and J shed 6 bases, with 13 bases lying between them. Germline values: CDR1 LNHNV, CDR2 YYDKDF (reference sequence). The CDR3 sequence is 15 residues long. The CDR3 DNA reads TGTGCCACCAGCAGAGGGCGGGGGGAAGGTCAGCCCCAGCATTTT. Its translation: CATSRGRGEGQPQHF. Full variable domain (missing parts from reference TRBV15 and TRBJ1-5): DAMVIQNPRYQVTQFGKPVTLSCSQTLNHNVMYWYQQKSSQAPKLLFHYYDKDFNNEADTPDNFQSRRPNTSFCFLDIRSPGLGDTAMYLCATSRGRGEGQPQHFGDGTRLSIL.

The chain uses TRBV30 and TRBJ1-2; D unresolved. V was pared by 4 bases and J by 4 bases, with 10 bases between. The CDR3 loop spans 12 amino acids. CDR1 and CDR2 (germline): GTSNPN, SVGIG (reference sequence). Here the CDR3 DNA reads TGTGCCTGGACGGAGATATTCTATGGCTACACCTTC. It is translated as CAWTEIFYGYTF.

The count of this clone is one. The chain couples TRBV28 to TRBJ1-2; D not resolved. This CDR3 is 14 amino acids long. The germline V and J ends were trimmed by 5 bases and 0 bases, with 10 bases remaining between them. CDR1 is MDHEN and CDR2 is SYDVKM in the germline V gene. CDR3 loop: CASSQVEANYGYTF. The CDR3, as DNA: TGTGCCAGCAGTCAAGTGGAGGCTAACTATGGCTACACCTTC.